The next 32 T cell receptor beta chains were all read from a single sample in a study of beta chain features in type 1 diabetes. The entirety of the isolated RNA underwent reverse transcription, so expressed TCRB transcripts were sequenced. This table comes from immunoSEQ multiplex PCR, and its TCRdb copy is limited to in-frame clones, with some not included. The sample holds some 52,000 clones, under 55% seen once. Study-wide points: Shorter TCRB CDR3s, moderately but significantly so, were found in Type 1 diabetes patients in all four CD4+ subsets.

For these TCRs, the target antigens are not known. The specimen sequenced was Tregs from blood. Every receptor here comes from a man between 25 and 39 years old with type 1 diabetes.

In its sample, this clone is medium-sized. The chain recombines TRBV5-1 with TRBJ2-2; possibly TRBD2 for D (6 bases). In germline, CDR1 is SGHRS, CDR2 YFSETQ. The CDR3 is made up of 15 amino acids. V was clipped by 1 base and J by 4 bases, with 11 bases between them. The CDR3 DNA follows: TGCGCCAGCAGCTTGTACATCGGGAGCACCGGGGAGCTGTTTTTT. Protein: CASSLYIGSTGELFF.

This clone has a handful of counts. The gene calls are TRBV5-6 and TRBJ1-4; D is possibly TRBD1 (5 bases). The V and J ends lost 5 bases and 6 bases respectively, with 17 bases between them. Germline loops: CDR1 SGHDT, CDR2 YYEEEE. This CDR3 has 15 residues. The CDR3: CASSDVSRGYEKLFF. In DNA form, the CDR3 reads TGTGCCAGCAGTGACGTCTCCCGGGGGTATGAAAAACTGTTTTTT.

The chain links TRBV9 to TRBJ2-1; TRBD2 agrees at 14 bases. This CDR3 spans 16 amino acids. Germline V gene sequence: CDR1 SGDLS, CDR2 YYNGEE. V shed 0 bases, J shed 9 bases, and the junction held 5 bases outside the gene matches. CDR3 sequence reads: CASSVAGTSGSGEQFF. DNA of the CDR3: TGTGCCAGCAGCGTAGCGGGGACTAGCGGGAGTGGTGAGCAGTTCTTC.

The V call is TRBV6-1, the J call TRBJ2-7, with a tentative D call TRBD2 (6 bases). Between the trimmed V and J ends, which lost 11 bases and 7 bases, there was a span of 21 bases. The CDR3 runs to 13 residues. CDR1 is MNHNS, CDR2 SASEGT, per germline. The CDR3 region is CAVRDSLAIEQYF. Written as DNA, the CDR3 is TGTGCCGTCCGGGACTCACTGGCTATAGAGCAGTACTTC.

The chain uses TRBV4-2 and TRBJ2-7, with D maybe TRBD1 (6 bases). CDR3 length equals 18 residues. Germline V gene lookup returns CDR1 LGHNA and CDR2 YNFKEQ. The V end was cut by 4 bases, the J end by 0 bases, with 22 bases between. The CDR3 sequence: CASSLTPGEAVSSYEQYF. CDR3 bases: TGTGCCAGCAGCCTCACCCCAGGGGAAGCGGTTAGCTCCTACGAGCAGTACTTC.

This clone was seen a few times. This chain joins TRBV6-1 and TRBJ1-5, with 8 bases matching TRBD1. The length of the CDR3 is 13 residues. The germline gives CDR1 MNHNS, CDR2 SASEGT. Germline trimming cut 6 bases from V and 7 bases from J; bases unmatched to any gene: 5. CDR3 sequence (DNA): TGTGCCAGCAGCGGACAGGGAGGCCAGCCCCAGCATTTT. Protein sequence: CASSGQGGQPQHF.

J is TRBJ2-7 and V is TRBV4-1, with D possibly matching TRBD2 (5 bases). Germline V lookup: CDR1 MGHRA, CDR2 YSYEKL. The CDR3 is 15 residues long. Between the trimmed V and J ends, which lost 1 base and 3 bases, there was a span of 13 bases. Here the CDR3 reads CASSQAGAAGYEQYF. The CDR3 DNA reads as TGCGCCAGCAGCCAAGCTGGAGCGGCTGGCTACGAGCAGTACTTC.

The V call is TRBV7-8, the J call TRBJ2-2; D may be TRBD2 (5 bases). Trimming removed 1 base from V and 6 bases from J, with 21 bases in between. The CDR3 has 18 amino acids. Germline CDR1 is SGHVS and CDR2 is FQNEAQ. CDR3 coding DNA: TGTGCCAGCAGCTTAGAGGCGCGGACTGCCTTCTGGGCCGGGGAGCTGTTTTTT. The encoded protein is CASSLEARTAFWAGELFF.

V usage is TRBV7-9 and J usage is TRBJ2-7; D not resolved. V gave up 1 base and J gave up 3 bases, with 7 bases separating them. Germline V gene data show CDR1 as SEHNR and CDR2 as FQNEAQ (reference sequence). The CDR3 consists of 13 residues. The CDR3 protein is CASSLDLSYEQYF. The CDR3 DNA is TGTGCCAGCAGCTTAGACCTGAGCTACGAGCAGTACTTC. Full variable domain (remainder filled in from reference TRBV7-9 and TRBJ2-7): DTGVSQNPRHKITKRGQNVTFRCDPISEHNRLYWYRQTLGQGPEFLTYFQNEAQLEKSRLLSDRFSAERPKGSFSTLEIQRTEQGDSAMYLCASSLDLSYEQYFGPGTRLTVT.

V is TRBV9 and J is TRBJ1-1, with D possibly matching TRBD1 (6 bases). The V end was cut by 4 bases, the J end by 1 base, with 8 bases between. This CDR3 has 13 residues. The germline CDR1 and CDR2 sequences are SGDLS and YYNGEE. This chain's CDR3 is CASSWDTNTEAFF. CDR3 DNA: TGTGCCAGCAGCTGGGACACGAACACTGAAGCTTTCTTT.

The CDR3 region is CASKRQGGDEQYF. DNA of the CDR3: TGTGCCAGCAAGAGACAGGGCGGGGACGAGCAGTACTTC. The chain joins TRBV28 to TRBJ2-7; D may be TRBD1 (7 bases). CDR3 length: 13 amino acids. V was clipped by 7 bases and J by 5 bases, with 15 bases between them. Germline assignment: CDR1 MDHEN and CDR2 SYDVKM. The variable domain in full, with the rest retrieved from reference TRBV28 and TRBJ2-7, is DVKVTQSSRYLVKRTGEKVFLECVQDMDHENMFWYRQDPGLGLRLIYFSYDVKMKEKGDIPEGYSVSREKKERFSLILESASTNQTSMYLCASKRQGGDEQYFGPGTRLTVT.

This chain joins TRBV4-1 and TRBJ2-4, with TRBD2 identical over 8 bases. The ends lost 2 bases at V and 2 bases at J; junction bases unmatched: 8. The CDR3 consists of 17 residues. Germline CDR1 and CDR2: MGHRA and YSYEKL. In DNA form, the CDR3 reads TGCGCCAGCAGCCAACCTAGGCGGGGGGTAACCAAAAACATTCAGTACTTC. Amino acid sequence: CASSQPRRGVTKNIQYF.

This clone was counted only a few times. This rearrangement joins TRBV7-9 to TRBJ2-2; tentative D call: TRBD1 (5 bases). The germline CDR1 and CDR2 sequences are SEHNR and FQNEAQ (reference sequence). Trimming took off 4 bases at V and 0 bases at J, with 12 bases between the two ends. The CDR3 has 16 amino acids. The CDR3 sequence is CASSSVGPANTGELFF. For the CDR3, the DNA is TGTGCCAGCAGCTCCGTGGGGCCAGCGAACACCGGGGAGCTGTTTTTT. Combining the CDR3 with reference TRBV7-9 and TRBJ2-2 gives the whole variable domain DTGVSQNPRHKITKRGQNVTFRCDPISEHNRLYWYRQTLGQGPEFLTYFQNEAQLEKSRLLSDRFSAERPKGSFSTLEIQRTEQGDSAMYLCASSSVGPANTGELFFGEGSRLTVL.

The V and J genes are TRBV7-3 and TRBJ2-2; no definite D call. The germline gives CDR1 SGHTA, CDR2 FQGTGA. The ends were cut back, 5 bases at V and 5 bases at J, with 12 bases in the middle. The CDR3 is 14 residues long. The CDR3 sequence is CASSHSPRTGELFF. The CDR3, as DNA: TGTGCCAGCAGCCACAGCCCTCGGACCGGGGAGCTGTTTTTT.

This chain connects TRBV7-2 to TRBJ2-3; 11 nucleotides line up with TRBD2. Germline V gene sequence: CDR1 SGHTA, CDR2 FQGNSA. The CDR3 contains 17 residues. V was pared by 3 bases and J by 0 bases, with 5 bases of the junction left unmatched. CDR3: CASSFTRTSGSTDTQYF. Written as DNA, the CDR3 is TGTGCCAGCAGCTTTACCCGGACTAGCGGGAGCACAGATACGCAGTATTTT.

On this clone itself: At one of its ends the junction is not consistent with the germline gene, which may arise from a read error. The chain couples TRBV7-2 to TRBJ1-2; 7 positions match TRBD1. Germline CDR1 is SGHTA and CDR2 is FQGNSA. This CDR3 is 15 amino acids long. CDR3: CASSLQTGTSFGHTF. DNA of the CDR3: TGTGCCAGCAGCCTCCAGACAGGGACTAGTTTTGGCCACACCTTC.

The V and J genes are TRBV6-1 and TRBJ2-6; 7 nucleotides line up with TRBD2. The CDR3 is made up of 18 amino acids. CDR1 MNHNS and CDR2 SASEGT come from the germline V gene. With 3 bases clipped from V and 0 bases from J, the junction kept 8 bases outside the gene matches. This CDR3 reads CASSEGGGGLSGANVLTF. CDR3 in DNA: TGTGCCAGCAGTGAGGGGGGGGGAGGACTCTCTGGGGCCAACGTCCTGACTTTC.

V is TRBV11-2 and J is TRBJ2-5, with D possibly matching TRBD2 (6 bases). The germline V gene has CDR1 SGHAT and CDR2 FQNNGV. V was pared by 1 base and J by 1 base, with 19 bases between. The CDR3 has 18 residues. CDR3 sequence reads: CASSLVRGGEVSQETQYF. As DNA, the CDR3 is TGTGCCAGCAGCTTAGTTCGGGGAGGCGAAGTGAGCCAAGAGACCCAGTACTTC.

Notes on this clone: Other DNA sequences in this specimen translate into the identical CDR3. The chain has TRBV28 and TRBJ2-7; the D is unclear. V gave up 5 bases and J gave up 3 bases, with 5 bases separating them. Germline CDR1 reads MDHEN; CDR2 reads SYDVKM. The CDR3 is 11 amino acids. The CDR3 nucleotides read TGTGCCAGCAGTCGAGGCTACGAGCAGTACTTC. Amino acids: CASSRGYEQYF.

The J gene is TRBJ2-2, the V gene TRBV28, with 9 nucleotides matching TRBD2. Germline CDR1 reads MDHEN; CDR2 reads SYDVKM. This CDR3 has 18 residues. The trim removed 5 bases at V and 5 bases at J, leaving 15 bases unmatched. The DNA for the CDR3 is TGTGCCAGCAGTCTAGGTAGCGGGAGTCCGGGATGGACCGGGGAGCTGTTTTTT. Translation gives CASSLGSGSPGWTGELFF.

In DNA, the CDR3 is TGTGCCAGCAGCTTAGACGCGGCAGGGAAAGCTTTCTTT. Protein product: CASSLDAAGKAFF. The J gene is TRBJ1-1, the V gene TRBV7-8; D might be TRBD1 (5 bases). The V gene lost 1 base and the J gene lost 9 bases, with 12 bases spanning the gap. This CDR3 spans 13 amino acids. The germline gives CDR1 SGHVS, CDR2 FQNEAQ.

DNA for the CDR3: TGTGCCAGCAGCTTAGGGGCTTTGATTCGGGGCTACACCTTC. Its protein is CASSLGALIRGYTF. The V call is TRBV11-2, the J call TRBJ1-2, with D unclear. CDR1 and CDR2 from the germline V gene are SGHAT and FQNNGV. With 1 base removed from V and 8 bases from J, the gap between germline ends came to 14 bases. The CDR3 runs to 14 residues. Together with reference TRBV11-2 and TRBJ1-2, the CDR3 gives the full variable domain: EAGVAQSPRYKIIEKRQSVAFWCNPISGHATLYWYQQILGQGPKLLIQFQNNGVVDDSQLPKDRFSAERLKGVDSTLKIQPAKLEDSAVYLCASSLGALIRGYTFGSGTRLTVV.

This clone has more than one count but fewer than ten. Different DNA sequences within this sample yield the same CDR3. This chain connects TRBV18 to TRBJ1-1, with D possibly being TRBD1 (6 bases). The V and J ends lost 2 bases and 0 bases respectively, with 10 bases between them. This CDR3 contains 15 residues. CDR1 KGHSH and CDR2 LQKENI come from the germline V gene. The DNA of the CDR3 is TGTGCCAGCTCACCAGGACAGTCTCTGAACACTGAAGCTTTCTTT. Translation: CASSPGQSLNTEAFF.

The V and J genes are TRBV6-5 and TRBJ2-5, with TRBD2 matching 13 bases. This CDR3 is built from 16 residues. Germline V gene data show CDR1 as MNHEY and CDR2 as SVGAGI. With 0 bases clipped from V and 3 bases from J, the junction kept 1 base outside the gene matches. The CDR3 is CASSYSLAGGKETQYF. Written as DNA, the CDR3 is TGTGCCAGCAGTTACTCACTAGCGGGGGGGAAAGAGACCCAGTACTTC.

The genes are TRBV18 and TRBJ2-1; maybe TRBD1 (6 bases). From germline, CDR1 is KGHSH and CDR2 LQKENI. The CDR3 covers 14 residues. Deletions cut 0 bases from V and 10 bases from J, with 13 bases between. The CDR3: CASSPPTNRVEQFF. The CDR3 DNA reads TGTGCCAGCTCACCACCGACAAACAGGGTCGAGCAGTTCTTC.

This clone was seen a single time. The chain links TRBV5-6 to TRBJ2-3; D gene uncertain. Trimming cost V 4 bases and J 4 bases, with 4 bases left between them. This CDR3 spans 11 amino acids. Germline CDR1 SGHDT, CDR2 YYEEEE. The CDR3 coding sequence is TGTGCCAGCAGCCGGTCAGATACGCAGTATTTT. It encodes CASSRSDTQYF.

The chain couples TRBV30 to TRBJ2-5; D remains unclear. Germline V CDR1 and CDR2: GTSNPN, SVGIG (reference sequence). The CDR3 runs 12 residues. Trimming left V 2 bases short and J 6 bases short, with 10 bases between. The CDR3 region is CAWSTPLKTQYF. The CDR3 DNA is TGTGCCTGGAGTACTCCCCTTAAGACCCAGTACTTC.

The chain combines TRBV5-1 with TRBJ2-5; 12 bases fit TRBD2. CDR1 is SGHRS, CDR2 YFSETQ, per germline. Trimming removed 4 bases from V and 4 bases from J; junction bases left unmatched: 2. The length of the CDR3 is 14 residues. The CDR3 nucleotides read TGCGCCAGCAGCAGGACTAGCGGGATAGAGACCCAGTACTTC. This gives the protein CASSRTSGIETQYF.

The rearrangement links TRBV11-1 to TRBJ2-6, with 9 positions matching TRBD1. Per the germline V gene, CDR1 is SGHAT and CDR2 is FQDESV (reference sequence). With V trimmed by 3 bases and J by 2 bases, 11 bases remained unmatched. The CDR3 runs 19 residues. CDR3 sequence reads: CASSFTGTGSLTGANVLTF. Written as DNA, the CDR3 is TGTGCCAGCAGCTTTACCGGGACAGGGTCCCTTACTGGGGCCAACGTCCTGACTTTC.

This clone is termed medium-sized. The J gene is TRBJ2-3, the V gene TRBV10-3; D is perhaps TRBD2 (6 bases). Trimming cost V 6 bases and J 0 bases, with 10 bases left between them. The CDR3 sequence is 14 residues long. Germline V gene data show CDR1 as ENHRY and CDR2 as SYGVKD. CDR3 region: CAIRRDGSTDTQYF. CDR3 sequence (DNA): TGTGCCATCAGGCGGGACGGTAGCACAGATACGCAGTATTTT.

A single count supports this clone. V and J are TRBV5-4 and TRBJ1-1; D is undetermined. CDR1 SGHNT and CDR2 YYREEE come from the germline V gene (reference sequence). The ends were cut back, 0 bases at V and 5 bases at J, with 14 bases in the middle. The CDR3 covers 15 residues. The CDR3 is CASSLGWASGTEAFF. DNA for the CDR3: TGTGCCAGCAGCTTGGGTTGGGCTTCGGGGACTGAAGCTTTCTTT.

The V gene is TRBV6-4, the J gene TRBJ1-3; the D is unclear. The CDR3 spans 13 residues. The germline CDR1 and CDR2 sequences are MRHNA and SNTAGT. V was clipped by 4 bases and J by 9 bases, with 13 bases between them. The CDR3 is CASSATSGGTIYF. CDR3 coding DNA: TGTGCCAGCAGTGCCACATCCGGCGGCACCATATATTTT.